This T cell receptor (beta chain) was sequenced for a study of CD8 T cells in ankylosing spondylitis. This clonotype was observed at least ten times. V shed 3 bases and J 2 bases; nucleotides not matched to a gene: 7. The CDR3 is 15 residues long. In germline, CDR1 is SQVTM, CDR2 ANQGSEA. Quantitative molecular-barcoded 5'-RACE generated the TCR beta libraries. TCRdb re-called the 5' RACE reads with MiXCR, one entry per CDR3 protein. The sample shows around 330,000 distinct CDR3 sequences, approximately 10% of them seen only once. This receptor was identified in a female donor with ankylosing spondylitis or in good health (not recorded which). Input material: blood, either unsorted or a sorted T cell fraction (not recorded which). The gene calls are TRBV29-1 and TRBJ2-3; 8 bases are a match to TRBD2. The chain's CDR3 is CSVDPSGRNTDTQYF. In DNA form, the CDR3 reads TGCAGCGTTGATCCAAGCGGGAGAAACACAGATACGCAGTATTTT.